This T cell receptor beta chain was captured in a study of CD8 T cells in Susac syndrome. RNA, at about 0.45 to 1 ug, was reverse transcribed with random hexamers. TCRdb recomputed calls from the immunoSEQ multiplex PCR reads with MiXCR, one row per CDR3 protein. The sample yields some 260,000 distinct CDR3 sequences, approximately 81% seen once. The CDR3 totals 14 residues. Germline V lookup: CDR1 MNHEY, CDR2 SMNVEV (reference sequence). Trimming shortened V by 3 bases and J by 2 bases, and 8 bases separated the two germline ends. Sequencing input: CD8+ T cells from PBMCs. This TCR derives from a human donor with multiple sclerosis. The V call is TRBV27, the J call TRBJ1-5; D gene ambiguous. The CDR3 loop is CASSFVRGNQPQHF. The CDR3 region has the DNA TGTGCCAGCAGTTTCGTGAGAGGCAATCAGCCCCAGCATTTT.